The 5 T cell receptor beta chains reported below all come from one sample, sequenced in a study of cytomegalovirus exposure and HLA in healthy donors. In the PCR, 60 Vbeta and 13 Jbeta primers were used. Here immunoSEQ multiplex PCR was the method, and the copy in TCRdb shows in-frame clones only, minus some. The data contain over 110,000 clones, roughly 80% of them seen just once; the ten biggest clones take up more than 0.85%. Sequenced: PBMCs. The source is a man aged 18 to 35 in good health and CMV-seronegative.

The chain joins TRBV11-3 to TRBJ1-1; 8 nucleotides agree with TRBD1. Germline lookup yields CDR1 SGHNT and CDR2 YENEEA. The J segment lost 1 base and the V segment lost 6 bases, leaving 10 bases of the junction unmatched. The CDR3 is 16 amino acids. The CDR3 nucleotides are TGTGCCAGCAGATCAGGGGGCGAGGCTAGGAACACTGAAGCTTTCTTT. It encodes CASRSGGEARNTEAFF.

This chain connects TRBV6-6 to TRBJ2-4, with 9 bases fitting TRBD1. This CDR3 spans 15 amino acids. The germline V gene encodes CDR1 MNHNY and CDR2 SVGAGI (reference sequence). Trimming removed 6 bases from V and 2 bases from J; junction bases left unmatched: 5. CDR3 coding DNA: TGTGCCAGCAGACCCGGACAGGGGCCCAAAAACATTCAGTACTTC. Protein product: CASRPGQGPKNIQYF.

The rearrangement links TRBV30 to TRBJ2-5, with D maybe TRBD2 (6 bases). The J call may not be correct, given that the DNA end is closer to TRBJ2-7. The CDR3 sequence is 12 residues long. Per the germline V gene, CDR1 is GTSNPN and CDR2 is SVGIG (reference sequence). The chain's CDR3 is CAWSVGGSEQYF. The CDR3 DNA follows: TGTGCCTGGAGTGTAGGAGGGTCCGAGCAGTACTTC.

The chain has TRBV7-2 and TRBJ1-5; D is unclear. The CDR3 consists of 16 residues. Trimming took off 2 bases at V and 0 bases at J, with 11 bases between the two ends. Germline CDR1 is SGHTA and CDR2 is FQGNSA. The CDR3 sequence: CASSLRAGDSNQPQHF. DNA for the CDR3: TGTGCCAGCAGCTTAAGGGCCGGGGATAGCAATCAGCCCCAGCATTTT.

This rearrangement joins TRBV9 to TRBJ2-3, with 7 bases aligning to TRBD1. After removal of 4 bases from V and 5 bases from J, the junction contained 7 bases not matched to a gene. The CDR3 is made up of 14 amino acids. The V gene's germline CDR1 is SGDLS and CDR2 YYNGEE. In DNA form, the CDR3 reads TGTGCCAGCAGCAGCACAGGGGAGTTAGATACGCAGTATTTT. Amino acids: CASSSTGELDTQYF.